This T cell receptor beta chain was sequenced for a study of T cells in Graves' hyperthyroidism and ophthalmopathy. It was RNA transcripts that yielded the amplified TCR beta CDR3 regions. During a first-round RT-PCR of the TCR CDR3, the HTBI primer set was used. TCRdb re-called the multiplex PCR reads with MiXCR, one entry per CDR3 protein. The table includes around 620,000 distinct CDR3 sequences, approximately 15% detected once. The V and J ends lost 6 bases and 7 bases, in that order; junction bases with no gene match: 10. The CDR3 spans 16 residues. The germline gives CDR1 LNHDA, CDR2 SQIVND (reference sequence). With duration under 3 months, ophthalmopathy was active: Clinical Activity Score at least 3, NOSPECS at least 4.

The material sequenced was blood. The chain couples TRBV19 to TRBJ2-3; TRBD2 matches at 13 bases. The sequence derives from a woman aged 18-29 years with Graves' ophthalmopathy. CDR3: CASSPRTSGSGNTQYF. The CDR3 nucleotides are TGTGCCAGTAGCCCGAGGACTAGCGGGAGTGGTAATACGCAGTATTTT.